A selection of T cell receptor beta chains follows, all from one sample in a study of blood T cell repertoires in COVID-19. Some clones are missing from TCRdb's copy, which holds only in-frame ones; the method was immunoSEQ multiplex PCR. The sample holds some 220,000 clones; around 80% are singletons and the top ten take more than 9%. Input material: peripheral blood. These receptor sequences come from a man aged 50 to 59 with active or convalescent COVID-19. Each CDR3 is given with its conserved first and last residue. The D gene is left open where the match is weak. The size field is filled for only some rows; it gives once, few, many or a size class.

D gene	V gene	J gene	clone size	CDR3 protein	CDR3 DNA
-	TRBV29-1	TRBJ2-7	-	CSVEDGQIAYEQYF	TGCAGCGTTGAAGACGGACAGATAGCCTACGAGCAGTACTTC
TRBD2	TRBV7-2	TRBJ2-3	-	CASMVAGGADTQYF	TGTGCCAGCATGGTAGCGGGAGGGGCGGATACGCAGTATTTT
-	TRBV3-1/TRBV3-2	TRBJ1-6	few	CASSLRGSSSYNSPLHF	TGTGCCAGCAGCCTCCGAGGGAGTAGCTCCTATAATTCACCCCTCCACTTT
-	TRBV9	TRBJ2-5	-	CASSVGPGKTQYF	TGTGCCAGCAGCGTAGGTCCAGGAAAGACCCAGTACTTC
-	TRBV6-6	TRBJ2-7	-	CASRPGNTYEQYF	TGTGCCAGCAGGCCCGGGAATACCTACGAGCAGTACTTC
-	TRBV5-1	TRBJ1-4	-	CASSSDTATNEKLFF	TGCGCCAGCAGCTCCGACACCGCAACTAATGAAAAACTGTTTTTT
TRBD1	TRBV29-1	TRBJ2-3	once	CSVPRSMSGGYGTDTQYF	TGCAGCGTACCGCGGTCGATGTCAGGGGGCTATGGCACAGATACGCAGTATTTT
-	TRBV20-1	TRBJ2-4	-	CSASRYSLAKNIQYF	TGCAGTGCTAGTCGTTACAGTTTAGCCAAAAACATTCAGTACTTC
TRBD2	TRBV5-1	TRBJ2-7	-	CASSPGTSVPEQYF	TGCGCCAGCAGTCCCGGGACTAGCGTTCCCGAGCAGTACTTC
TRBD1	TRBV20-1	TRBJ1-5	-	CSASKQGSLRQPQHF	TGCAGTGCTAGTAAACAGGGGAGCCTCAGGCAGCCCCAGCATTTT
-	TRBV4-2	TRBJ1-1	-	CASSQAAVNTEAFF	TGTGCCAGCAGCCAAGCTGCAGTTAACACTGAAGCTTTCTTT
-	TRBV6-5	TRBJ2-1	-	CASSHTRPSRGEQFF	TGTGCCAGCAGTCACACGCGGCCTAGCAGGGGTGAGCAGTTCTTC
TRBD2	TRBV5-1	TRBJ2-3	-	CASTKSTSGSVDTQYF	TGCGCCAGCACCAAATCGACTAGCGGGAGTGTAGATACGCAGTATTTT
-	TRBV11-2	TRBJ2-1	once	CASSLGPSSYNEQFF	TGTGCCAGCAGCTTAGGCCCGAGCTCCTACAATGAGCAGTTCTTC
-	TRBV5-1	TRBJ1-2	-	CASSLSGPAGGYTF	TGCGCCAGCAGCCTGAGCGGGCCCGCGGGGGGCTACACCTTC
TRBD1	TRBV15	TRBJ1-4	few	CATSEGVEGGREKLFF	TGTGCCACCAGCGAGGGGGTGGAAGGGGGCCGTGAAAAACTGTTTTTT
-	TRBV24-1	TRBJ2-4	-	CATSDRTANIQYF	TGTGCCACCAGTGATCGGACAGCAAACATTCAGTACTTC
-	TRBV19	TRBJ2-2	-	CASSPGLDRNTGELFF	TGTGCCAGTAGTCCGGGACTCGACCGGAACACCGGGGAGCTGTTTTTT
-	TRBV3-1/TRBV3-2	TRBJ1-5	once	CASSRSLPRQTSNQPQHF	TGTGCCAGCAGCCGGTCTCTACCGAGACAGACCAGCAATCAGCCCCAGCATTTT
TRBD2	TRBV3-1/TRBV3-2	TRBJ2-3	-	CASSHSREGTDTQYF	TGTGCCAGCAGCCATAGCCGGGAGGGCACAGATACGCAGTATTTT
TRBD1	TRBV5-4	TRBJ2-5	-	CASRQTGAGQETQYF	TGTGCCAGCAGGCAGACAGGGGCGGGCCAAGAGACCCAGTACTTC
-	TRBV13	TRBJ2-5	-	CASSLGGVVETQYF	TGTGCCAGCAGCTTAGGCGGGGTTGTAGAGACCCAGTACTTC
-	TRBV4-1	TRBJ1-3	-	CASSQIGGALGNTIYF	TGCGCCAGCAGCCAAATAGGGGGGGCTCTTGGAAACACCATATATTTT
-	TRBV6-6	TRBJ2-5	-	CASSYSLKETQYF	TGTGCCAGCAGTTACTCGTTAAAAGAGACCCAGTACTTC
TRBD1	TRBV2	TRBJ1-2	few	CASSRDSSNYGYTF	TGTGCCAGCAGTCGGGACAGTTCCAACTATGGCTACACCTTC
-	TRBV7-9	TRBJ2-2	few	CASSLDQATGELFF	TGTGCCAGCAGCTTAGACCAAGCAACCGGGGAGCTGTTTTTT
-	TRBV7-2	TRBJ2-2	-	CASSLSGELFF	TGTGCCAGCAGCTTGTCTGGGGAGCTGTTTTTT
-	TRBV9	TRBJ2-7	-	CASSVGDRSYEQYF	TGTGCCAGCAGCGTAGGAGACAGAAGCTACGAGCAGTACTTC
TRBD1	TRBV2	TRBJ1-6	-	CASSRIDRGGSPLHF	TGTGCCAGCAGCCGCATTGACAGGGGAGGTTCACCCCTCCACTTT
-	TRBV19	TRBJ1-1	-	CASSPRIAQMNTEAFF	TGTGCCAGTAGTCCCAGGATCGCCCAGATGAACACTGAAGCTTTCTTT
TRBD2	TRBV4-3	TRBJ2-3	-	CASGASGGVDTQYF	TGCGCCTCAGGGGCTAGCGGGGGGGTGGATACGCAGTATTTT
TRBD2	TRBV9	TRBJ2-1	once	CASSAGWAGGPRNEQFF	TGTGCCAGCAGCGCAGGATGGGCGGGGGGGCCAAGAAATGAGCAGTTCTTC
TRBD1	TRBV3-1/TRBV3-2	TRBJ1-1	-	CASRRQGLNTEAFF	TGTGCCAGCAGACGACAGGGGTTGAACACTGAAGCTTTCTTT
-	TRBV2	TRBJ2-1	-	CASSEEIAKPGQFF	TGTGCCAGCAGTGAAGAAATAGCGAAACCGGGGCAGTTCTTC
-	TRBV12-5	TRBJ2-2	-	CASGYGQGREGTGELFF	TGTGCTAGTGGCTACGGACAGGGAAGGGAGGGCACCGGGGAGCTGTTTTTT
-	TRBV7-9	TRBJ2-1	-	CASSYQQVQFF	TGTGCCAGCAGCTACCAACAGGTGCAGTTCTTC
-	TRBV19	TRBJ2-1	once	CASSMPLLGPGEQFF	TGTGCCAGTAGTATGCCCCTTTTGGGCCCGGGAGAGCAGTTCTTC
-	TRBV3-1/TRBV3-2	TRBJ2-7	few	CASSQDFGVAAYEQYF	TGTGCCAGCAGCCAAGACTTCGGTGTCGCGGCCTACGAGCAGTACTTC
-	TRBV2	TRBJ1-1	once	CASNGQFPEAFF	TGTGCCAGCAATGGACAGTTCCCTGAAGCTTTCTTT
TRBD1	TRBV9	TRBJ1-2	-	CASSPDRRDYGYTF	TGTGCCAGCAGCCCGGACAGGAGGGATTATGGCTACACCTTC
TRBD1	TRBV7-9	TRBJ1-2	-	CASSLGQGAWYGYTF	TGTGCCAGCAGCTTAGGACAGGGGGCTTGGTATGGCTACACCTTC
TRBD1	TRBV18	TRBJ1-5	once	CASSEGTGDRPQHF	TGTGCCAGCTCGGAAGGGACAGGGGATCGGCCCCAGCATTTT
TRBD2	TRBV4-2	TRBJ2-5	-	CASSQVSSGGGLETQYF	TGTGCCAGCAGCCAAGTTAGTAGCGGGGGGGGTTTGGAGACCCAGTACTTC
TRBD1	TRBV19	TRBJ1-2	-	CASSIQGTVYGYTF	TGTGCCAGTAGTATTCAAGGGACAGTCTATGGCTACACCTTC
TRBD2	TRBV5-1	TRBJ2-5	-	CASSQGGLAGLETQYF	TGCGCCAGCAGCCAAGGTGGACTAGCGGGGTTAGAGACCCAGTACTTC